Described below is a single TCR beta chain sequence and its context. Its antigen is not known. With random hexamers, roughly 0.45 to 1 ug RNA was reverse transcribed. TCRdb re-called the immunoSEQ multiplex PCR reads through MiXCR, storing one row per CDR3 protein. The table lists 55,000 to 80,000 distinct CDR3 sequences, around 93% of them singletons. The CDR3 is made up of 13 amino acids. Trimming took 4 bases from V and 6 from J, leaving 10 bases between them. Germline CDR1 is LGHDT and CDR2 is YNNKEL (reference sequence). The data derive from a study of CD8 T cells in Susac syndrome. Study-wide background: Intravenous immunoglobulin alone or corticosteroids were being given to patients with Susac syndrome at blood draw, unless they were therapy-naive.

Study-wide findings and caveats: The study acknowledged a relatively small number of individuals in its TCR sequencing and HLA analysis. Clonal expansion was absent from the CD4+ T cell repertoires in Susac syndrome.

The rearrangement joins TRBV3-1 to TRBJ2-1, with a tentative D call TRBD1 (6 bases). What was sequenced was CD4+ T cells from PBMCs. This sequence originates from a human donor with Susac syndrome. The CDR3 DNA reads TGTGCCAGCAGCCGCAGGGGCGGCAATGAGCAGTTCTTC. Translated, it gives CASSRRGGNEQFF.